A selection of T cell receptor beta chains follows, all from one sample in a study of cytomegalovirus exposure and HLA in healthy donors. The method was immunoSEQ multiplex PCR; TCRdb's version includes in-frame clones alone and lacks a portion of them. Of about 98,000 clones listed, roughly 70% are singletons. What was sequenced was PBMCs. Every receptor here comes from a man aged 45-60 years in good health and CMV-seronegative. Each CDR3 is given with its conserved first and last residue. D genes are given only for firm matches. Expanded clones get a size class; other rows say once, few or many, or leave the size out.

abundance: -; v_gene: TRBV7-6; j_gene: TRBJ1-2; d_gene: -; CDR3aa: CASSHPTGFGYTF; CDR3nt: TGTGCCAGCAGCCACCCAACAGGGTTTGGCTACACCTTC
abundance: few; v_gene: TRBV6-6; j_gene: TRBJ1-4; d_gene: -; CDR3aa: CASSSTGAATNEKLFF; CDR3nt: TGTGCCAGCAGTTCAACGGGAGCCGCAACTAATGAAAAACTGTTTTTT
abundance: -; v_gene: TRBV29-1; j_gene: TRBJ2-7; d_gene: TRBD2; CDR3aa: CSVWDYHSSYEQYF; CDR3nt: TGCAGCGTTTGGGACTACCACTCCTCCTACGAGCAGTACTTC
abundance: -; v_gene: TRBV5-6; j_gene: TRBJ2-1; d_gene: TRBD2; CDR3aa: CASSRMLAGPYNEQFF; CDR3nt: TGTGCCAGCAGCCGAATGCTAGCGGGGCCCTACAATGAGCAGTTCTTC
abundance: -; v_gene: TRBV19; j_gene: TRBJ2-2; d_gene: -; CDR3aa: CASSIGQALNTGELFF; CDR3nt: TGTGCCAGTAGTATAGGGCAGGCCTTGAACACCGGGGAGCTGTTTTTT
abundance: -; v_gene: TRBV5-6; j_gene: TRBJ2-7; d_gene: TRBD1; CDR3aa: CASSRIDRVIDEQYF; CDR3nt: TGTGCCAGCAGCCGGATAGACAGGGTCATAGACGAGCAGTACTTC
abundance: -; v_gene: TRBV6-6; j_gene: TRBJ2-7; d_gene: TRBD1; CDR3aa: CASIDRDIPYF; CDR3nt: TGTGCCAGCATTGACAGGGACATTCCGTACTTC
abundance: -; v_gene: TRBV2; j_gene: TRBJ2-1; d_gene: TRBD2; CDR3aa: CASSEQRGRSLDEQFF; CDR3nt: TGTGCCAGCAGTGAGCAGCGGGGGCGTTCTCTAGATGAGCAGTTCTTC
abundance: -; v_gene: TRBV27; j_gene: TRBJ2-5; d_gene: -; CDR3aa: CASSSPGAQETQYF; CDR3nt: TGTGCCAGCAGTTCGCCGGGAGCCCAAGAGACCCAGTACTTC
abundance: few; v_gene: TRBV7-2; j_gene: TRBJ2-3; d_gene: TRBD2; CDR3aa: CASRLAGGTDTQYF; CDR3nt: TGTGCCAGTCGACTAGCGGGGGGCACAGATACGCAGTATTTT
abundance: -; v_gene: TRBV7-9; j_gene: TRBJ2-7; d_gene: -; CDR3aa: CASSLVDSGSEQYF; CDR3nt: TGTGCCAGCAGCTTAGTGGACTCCGGTTCGGAGCAGTACTTC
abundance: -; v_gene: TRBV27; j_gene: TRBJ2-7; d_gene: -; CDR3aa: CASSPSGSGEYEQYF; CDR3nt: TGTGCCAGCAGTCCCTCGGGTAGCGGAGAGTACGAGCAGTACTTC
abundance: -; v_gene: TRBV20-1; j_gene: TRBJ2-5; d_gene: -; CDR3aa: CSASGQETQYF; CDR3nt: TGCAGTGCTAGCGGGCAAGAGACCCAGTACTTC
abundance: -; v_gene: TRBV6-6; j_gene: TRBJ1-2; d_gene: -; CDR3aa: CASSYSHSPNYGYTF; CDR3nt: TGTGCCAGCAGTTACTCGCACAGTCCTAACTATGGCTACACCTTC
abundance: -; v_gene: TRBV29-1; j_gene: TRBJ1-1; d_gene: -; CDR3aa: CSVAGRGWAFF; CDR3nt: TGCAGCGTTGCCGGCAGAGGTTGGGCTTTCTTT